This TCR beta chain was captured in a study of tumor-infiltrating lymphocytes in localized non-small cell lung cancer. Study-wide results and limits: Tumor T-cell fraction from TCR sequencing was not associated with recurrence-free survival (p = 0.61). TCR sequencing covered a subset of patients with enough tissue.

TCRdb's copy holds only in-frame clones and misses some; the assay was immunoSEQ multiplex PCR. This sample carries more than 15,000 clones, roughly 69% of them seen once, and the ten largest clones take 6.5%. This CDR3 has 16 residues. V was pared by 0 bases and J by 5 bases, with 9 bases of the junction left unmatched. Germline V gene lookup returns CDR1 SGHRS and CDR2 YFSETQ. About this clone: Its antigen is currently unknown.

Sequencing input: lung tumor tissue. J is TRBJ2-7 and V is TRBV5-1; 9 bases match TRBD1. The receptor was derived from a human donor with non-small cell lung cancer. CDR3 amino acids: CASSLAFTGGANEQYF. The CDR3, as DNA: TGCGCCAGCAGCTTGGCCTTTACAGGGGGCGCGAACGAGCAGTACTTC.